This record covers a single T cell receptor beta chain. How the authors handled the data: Nucleated cell counts were estimated from reference gene primer amplification. The data were produced by immunoSEQ multiplex PCR, yet TCRdb's version contains in-frame clones alone and is incomplete. Clone size and V and J calls were adopted from that table, with D and trimming inferred from the DNA. Of 15,000 to 20,000 clones detected, around 80% appear once; the ten largest clones hold around 8.1%. In germline, CDR1 is KGHSH, CDR2 LQKENI. The CDR3 contains 15 residues. V shed 3 bases, J shed 6 bases, and the junction held 9 bases outside the gene matches. The data were taken from a study of blood T cell repertoires in COVID-19. Across the study: The samples span acute and convalescent COVID-19 from the United States, Italy and Spain. T cells, B-cell-depleted T cells, or PBMCs supplied cDNA or gDNA.

Sequencing was performed on peripheral blood. This sequence joins TRBV18 and TRBJ1-2; TRBD1 agrees at 8 bases. The source of this sequence is a man in his 60s with acute or convalescent COVID-19. CDR3 nucleotides: TGTGCCAGCTCACCCGTGACAGGGGTTAATGATGGCTACACCTTC. As protein: CASSPVTGVNDGYTF.